A selection of T cell receptor beta chains follows, all from one sample in a study. Clones were read by immunoSEQ multiplex PCR, and TCRdb kept only the in-frame ones, dropping some. The data hold about 68,000 clones, with 93% observed a single time. The sequencing sample was made of PBMCs. These TCRs come from a middle-aged man with rheumatoid arthritis. Each CDR3 is given with its conserved first and last residue. A D gene is named only where the DNA matches it firmly. Expanded clones get a size class; other rows say once, few or many, or leave the size out.

>-|TRBJ1-2|-|TRBV19
TGTGCCAGTACCGGGACCCCCTATGGCTACACCTTC
CASTGTPYGYTF
>-|TRBJ2-7|-|TRBV19
TGTGCCAGTAGTCCAAAGGGGCAGGGTGGTTCCTACGAGCAGTACTTC
CASSPKGQGGSYEQYF
>TRBD1|TRBJ1-4|-|TRBV11-3
TGTGCCAGCAGCTTAGAGGCAGGGGGCCTCCCCGAAGAAAAACTGTTTTTT
CASSLEAGGLPEEKLFF
>-|TRBJ1-1|-|TRBV4-3
TGCGCCAGCAGCCAGGTTTTGCAGGCAGAAGGCGCTGAAGCTTTCTTT
CASSQVLQAEGAEAFF
>TRBD2|TRBJ2-1|-|TRBV7-3
TGTGCCAGCAGCTTACTAGCGGGAGTTATCCGGAATGAGCAGTTCTTC
CASSLLAGVIRNEQFF
>TRBD1|TRBJ2-7|once|TRBV7-9
TGTGCCAGCAGCTCGTTCCGGGACAGGGCCTACGAGCAGTACTTC
CASSSFRDRAYEQYF
>TRBD1|TRBJ2-1|-|TRBV29-1
TGCAGCGTCCGGACAGGGGAGGGTGAGCAGTTCTTC
CSVRTGEGEQFF
>-|TRBJ1-2|-|TRBV5-4
TGTGCCAGCAGCCCCTCGGGGGGGGGCAACTATGGCTACACCTTC
CASSPSGGGNYGYTF
>TRBD1|TRBJ2-2|-|TRBV6-2/TRBV6-3
TGTGCCAGCAGTTCCCTGCGACAGGGGCGAAACACCGGGGAGCTGTTTTTT
CASSSLRQGRNTGELFF
>TRBD2|TRBJ2-7|-|TRBV28
TGTGCCAGCAGTTTGTTAGGGGGACTAGCTGCCTACGAGCAGTACTTC
CASSLLGGLAAYEQYF
>-|TRBJ2-5|-|TRBV6-5
TGTGCCAGCAGGTACCAAGAGACCCAGTACTTC
CASRYQETQYF
>-|TRBJ2-7|-|TRBV5-6
TGTGCCAGCAGCCACACCTACGAGCAGTACTTC
CASSHTYEQYF
>TRBD1|TRBJ1-4|-|TRBV2
TGTGCCAGCAGGGGGACAGGGGGCGCCGTCGGTGAAAAACTGTTTTTT
CASRGTGGAVGEKLFF
>TRBD1|TRBJ1-3|-|TRBV18
TGTGCCAGCTCACGGACAGGACCTACCCCCCGTGGCCCCTTGTCTGGAAACACCATATATTTT
CASSRTGPTPRGPLSGNTIYF
>-|TRBJ1-4|-|TRBV28
TGTGCCAGCAGTTTAGGTCGGGGTGAAAAACTGTTTTTT
CASSLGRGEKLFF
>TRBD2|TRBJ2-2|once|TRBV6-5
TGTGCCAGCAGTTACGCCGGACTAGCCGGGGAGCTGTTTTTT
CASSYAGLAGELFF
>-|TRBJ1-4|-|TRBV5-8
TGTGCCAGCAGCCCCGGGACAACAACAACTAATGAAAAACTGTTTTTT
CASSPGTTTTNEKLFF
>-|TRBJ2-1|-|TRBV14
TGTGCCAGCGTAGGGGATGGTTCCTACAATGAGCAGTTCTTC
CASVGDGSYNEQFF